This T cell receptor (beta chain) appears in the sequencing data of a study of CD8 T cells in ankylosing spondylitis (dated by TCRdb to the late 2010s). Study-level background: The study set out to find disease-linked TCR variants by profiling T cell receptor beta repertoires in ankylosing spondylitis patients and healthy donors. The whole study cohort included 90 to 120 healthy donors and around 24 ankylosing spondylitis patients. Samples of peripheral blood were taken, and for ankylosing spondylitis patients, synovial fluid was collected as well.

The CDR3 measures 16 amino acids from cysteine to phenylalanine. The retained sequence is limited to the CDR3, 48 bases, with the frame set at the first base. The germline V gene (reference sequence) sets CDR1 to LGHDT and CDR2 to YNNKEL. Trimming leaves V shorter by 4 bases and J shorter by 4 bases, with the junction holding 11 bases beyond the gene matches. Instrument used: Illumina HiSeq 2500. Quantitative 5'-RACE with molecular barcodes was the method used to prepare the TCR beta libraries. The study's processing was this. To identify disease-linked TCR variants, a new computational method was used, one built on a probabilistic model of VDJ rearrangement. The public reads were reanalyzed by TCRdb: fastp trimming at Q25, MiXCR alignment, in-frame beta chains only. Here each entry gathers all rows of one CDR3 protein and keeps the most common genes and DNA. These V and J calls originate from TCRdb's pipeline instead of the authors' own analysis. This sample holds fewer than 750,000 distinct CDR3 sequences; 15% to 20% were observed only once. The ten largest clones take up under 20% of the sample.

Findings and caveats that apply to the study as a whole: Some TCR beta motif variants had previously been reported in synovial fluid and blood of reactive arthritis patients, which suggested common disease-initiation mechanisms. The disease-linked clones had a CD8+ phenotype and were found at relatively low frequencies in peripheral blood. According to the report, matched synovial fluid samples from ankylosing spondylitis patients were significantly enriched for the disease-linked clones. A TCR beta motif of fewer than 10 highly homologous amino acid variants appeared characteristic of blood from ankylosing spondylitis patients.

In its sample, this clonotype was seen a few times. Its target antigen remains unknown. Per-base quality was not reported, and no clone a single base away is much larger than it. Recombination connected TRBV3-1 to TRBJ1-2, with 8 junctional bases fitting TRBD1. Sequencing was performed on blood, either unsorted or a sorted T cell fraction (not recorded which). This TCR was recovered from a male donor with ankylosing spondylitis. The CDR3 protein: CASSPRGQGASYGYTF. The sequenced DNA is TGTGCCAGCAGCCCCCGCGGGCAGGGGGCGAGCTATGGCTACACCTTC.